One sample yielded the 5 T cell receptor beta chains listed below, sequenced in a study of blood T cells in healthy people across ages (dated by TCRdb to between 2015 and 2016). Library construction relied on 5' RACE. Sequencing was performed on an Illumina HiSeq 2500. A second PCR of about 7 to 12 cycles was run with a J-beta primer mix and a sample-barcoded 5' primer. The raw public reads went through TCRdb reprocessing: fastp at Q25, MiXCR clone calling, in-frame beta chains kept. Every distinct CDR3 protein forms one entry, paired with its most common genes and DNA. This sample gives 1,100,000 or so distinct CDR3 sequences in total; 35% to 55% of them show up just once. About 20% of the sample comes from the top ten. Sequencing was carried out using blood. The receptors here all came from a woman aged 55 to 70 in good health.

The chain joins TRBV5-1 to TRBJ2-7, with 8 bases that match TRBD1. V dropped 0 bases and J dropped 3; count of bases not matched to a gene: 8. Germline V lookup: CDR1 SGHRS, CDR2 YFSETQ. The CDR3 runs 16 residues. DNA of the CDR3: TGCGCCAGCAGCTTGGCCGGTGGGACAGGCGGCTACGAGCAGTACTTC. Amino acids: CASSLAGGTGGYEQYF.

This clonotype has more than one count but fewer than ten. The chain uses TRBV12-3 or TRBV12-4 and TRBJ2-4, with 14 bases identical to TRBD2. TRBJ2-7 explains the end of the DNA better; the J call may be wrong. The CDR3 has 18 amino acids. CDR3 amino acids: CASSPQSRGLAGVYEQYF. Here the CDR3 DNA reads TGTGCCAGCAGTCCCCAGAGTCGGGGACTAGCGGGAGTGTACGAGCAGTACTTC.

V and J are TRBV27 and TRBJ1-2, with D perhaps matching TRBD1 (5 bases). This CDR3 has 14 residues. From germline, CDR1 is MNHEY and CDR2 SMNVEV (reference sequence). V lost 3 bases, J lost 8 bases, and 16 bases lay in between. The CDR3 DNA reads as TGTGCCAGCAGTTTTGCAGGGAGTAGGGGAGGCTACACCTTC. Amino acids: CASSFAGSRGGYTF.

The rearrangement uses TRBV20-1 and TRBJ2-1, with 10 bases fitting TRBD2. The CDR3 length is 15 residues. In germline, CDR1 is DFQATT, CDR2 SNEGSKA (reference sequence). J was trimmed by 4 bases and V by 0 bases; bases with no gene match: 3. The CDR3 nucleotides read TGCAGTGCTAGAGATAGGACTAGCGGATACAATGAGCAGTTCTTC. The encoded protein is CSARDRTSGYNEQFF.

The table lists this clonotype with a few counts. The rearrangement links TRBV20-1 to TRBJ2-5; 9 bases line up with TRBD1. The CDR3 consists of 15 residues. From germline, CDR1 is DFQATT and CDR2 SNEGSKA (reference sequence). With V trimmed by 2 bases and J by 2 bases, 6 bases remained unmatched. In nucleotides, the CDR3 is TGCAGTGCTAGATCCCGGACAGGGGATCAAGAGACCCAGTACTTC. Protein sequence: CSARSRTGDQETQYF.